Included here is one T cell receptor beta chain sequence, with context. The target antigen is unknown. These data come from a study of shared clonotypes between healthy human individuals. Study-level background: There were three CD4 naive, three CD4 memory, two CD8 naive and one CD8 memory plates per donor. Findings of the study overall: Depth was large, yet rarefaction showed that sorted-subset sequencing was incomplete.

In the naive CD8 group, cells lacked CD45RO and were positively selected for CCR7, so terminally differentiated effector memory CD45RA+ cells were left out. Repertoires were generated with immunoSEQ multiplex PCR, while TCRdb's copy carries only in-frame clones and drops some. The data show a few million clones, just under 95% seen once. The germline V and J ends were trimmed by 6 bases and 0 bases, with 17 bases remaining between them. This CDR3 is built from 17 residues. Germline V gene lookup returns CDR1 SGHAT and CDR2 FQNNGV. This sequence was found in a man between 18 and 29 years old in good health. Some clones in this sample may be carry-over from other donors' samples. Sequenced material: naive CD8+ T cells from PBMCs. This chain joins TRBV11-2 and TRBJ1-4; no clear D. CDR3 sequence (DNA): TGTGCCAGCAGACAAAGCGTAGACACACCAACTAATGAAAAACTGTTTTTT. Translating it yields CASRQSVDTPTNEKLFF.